These 4 T cell receptor delta chains share one sample of origin, sequenced in a study of human gamma delta and Vdelta1 T cells. These receptors' targets are unknown. With CATT, TCRdb re-called clones from the PCR reads. This table has 13,000 or so delta-chain clones, less than 60% appearing once. The sequencing sample was made of Vdelta1 gamma-delta T cells from blood grown in culture (DOT cells). These receptors were obtained from a human donor in good health.

The genes are TRDV1 and TRDJ1; the D gene is possibly TRDD2 (5 bases). This CDR3 spans 20 amino acids. CDR1 is TSWWSYY, CDR2 QGS, per germline. Trimming removed 4 bases from V and 7 bases from J, with 34 bases in between. The CDR3 DNA sequence: TGTGCTCTTGGGGGTCTTCCCGAGCGGAGTGGCTGTTTTACCGACGCTAAACTCATCTTT. Translating it yields CALGGLPERSGCFTDAKLIF.

The V call is TRDV1, the J call TRDJ1, with 8 positions matching TRDD3. The CDR3 is 19 residues long. V lost 0 bases to trimming and J lost 0 bases; unmatched junction nucleotides: 12. Germline V gives CDR1 TSWWSYY, CDR2 QGS. The CDR3 loop reads CALGELSLLGVPYTDKLIF. For the CDR3, the DNA is TGTGCTCTTGGGGAACTGTCCCTACTGGGGGTCCCGTACACCGATAAACTCATCTTT.

In this sample, this clone turned up a few times. The V gene is TRDV1, the J gene TRDJ3, with 12 bases matching TRDD3. The CDR3 length is 23 residues. Germline trimming cut 4 bases from V and 0 bases from J; bases unmatched to any gene: 16. Germline CDR1 and CDR2: TSWWSYY and QGS. CDR3 in amino acids: CALGADHWGIQRQSSWDTRQMFF. The CDR3 DNA sequence: TGTGCTCTTGGGGCAGACCACTGGGGGATACAAAGGCAAAGCTCCTGGGACACCCGACAGATGTTTTTC.

The rearrangement uses TRDV1 and TRDJ1, with a tentative D call TRDD3 (6 bases). The CDR3 sequence is 24 residues long. Germline CDR1 is TSWWSYY and CDR2 is QGS. V was pared by 0 bases and J by 1 base, with 36 bases between. For the CDR3, the DNA is TGTGCTCTTGGGGAACTAGATGCCCTAAGAGGGTGGGGATTCTCCGGGGCCCTCACCGATAAACTCATCTTT. Translation: CALGELDALRGWGFSGALTDKLIF.